The present entry profiles one T cell receptor (beta chain) with its context. The data are from a study of technical replicates of blood from several donors. Trimming took 1 base from V and 7 from J; bases not matched to a gene: 4. The CDR3 totals 15 residues. Germline lookup yields CDR1 WNHNN and CDR2 SYGVQD (reference sequence). Profiled with immunoSEQ multiplex PCR; TCRdb holds only in-frame clones, not every one. The data show roughly 80,000 clones, just under 95% seen once. Source material: T cells isolated from PBMCs. The TCR was taken from a human donor in good health. The V gene is TRBV10-1, the J gene TRBJ2-1; 10 bases are shared with TRBD2. Here the CDR3 reads CASSEFGTSVNEQFF. The CDR3 region has the DNA TGCGCCAGCAGTGAGTTCGGGACTAGCGTGAATGAGCAGTTCTTC.